Listed below are T cell receptor beta chains from one sample, sequenced in a study of T-cell reconstitution after alpha-beta-depleted transplantation in children. Each CDR3 protein is one row after TCRdb ran MiXCR on the PCR reads. The data show more than 200,000 distinct CDR3 sequences, with about a quarter seen just once and 2.6% held by the top ten. The sample consisted of PBMCs, taken before TCRalphabeta/CD19-depleted stem cell transplant. These receptors came from a girl aged 2-10 years with Fanconi anemia, due to receive a stem cell transplant. Each CDR3 is given with its conserved first and last residue. D genes are given only for firm matches. Clone size is shown for a subset of rows, as once, few, many or a class of expanded clone.

v_call,j_call,d_call,clone_size,cdr3_nt,cdr3_aa
TRBV7-6,TRBJ2-3,NA,NA,TGTGCCAGCAGCTTAGCGCCGAAATGGACAGATACGCAGTATTTT,CASSLAPKWTDTQYF
TRBV7-2,TRBJ2-7,TRBD2,NA,TGTGCCAGCAGCTTAGTAGGACTAGCGGGGACCTACGAGCAGTACTTC,CASSLVGLAGTYEQYF
TRBV20-1,TRBJ1-6,TRBD1,NA,TGCAGTGCTAGATACAACCGGGACAGATTTAATTCACCCCTCCACTTT,CSARYNRDRFNSPLHF
TRBV5-1,TRBJ2-7,NA,many,TGCGCCAGCAGCTTGGGGACAGCTTTCTACGAGCAGTACTTC,CASSLGTAFYEQYF
TRBV29-1,TRBJ2-3,TRBD2,many,TGCAGCGTTGAAGGCGGGGGTGGTCAACACACAGATACGCAGTATTTT,CSVEGGGGQHTDTQYF
TRBV20-1,TRBJ1-4,NA,many,TGCAGTGCTAGAGATTGGGGGGTGACTAATGAAAAACTGTTTTTT,CSARDWGVTNEKLFF
TRBV20-1,TRBJ2-5,NA,NA,TGCAGTGCTAGAGATCGATTACATGGGGAGACCCAGTACTTC,CSARDRLHGETQYF
TRBV20-1,TRBJ2-7,NA,many,TGCAGTGCTAGAGTGAACTACGAGCAGTACTTC,CSARVNYEQYF
TRBV28,TRBJ2-2,NA,NA,TGTGCCAGTCGGACAGAAAACACCGGGGAGCTGTTTTTT,CASRTENTGELFF
TRBV30,TRBJ2-5,NA,NA,TGTGCCTGGAGTAGGGGACAAATCCAAGAGACCCAGTACTTC,CAWSRGQIQETQYF
TRBV5-1,TRBJ2-3,TRBD2,many,TGCGCCAGCAGCTATACGGGGGGAGTCACAGATACGCAGTATTTT,CASSYTGGVTDTQYF
TRBV20-1,TRBJ2-1,TRBD2,NA,TGCAGTGCCTCGGGACTAGCGGGATACAATGTGCAGTTCTTC,CSASGLAGYNVQFF
TRBV20-1,TRBJ2-5,TRBD1,many,TGCAGTGCTAGTCGTTTGGGACAGCAGGAGGAGACCCAGTACTTC,CSASRLGQQEETQYF
TRBV4-2,TRBJ2-3,NA,many,TGTGCCAGCAGCCCAGCAGTAGGCCTAGGCACAGATACGCAGTATTTT,CASSPAVGLGTDTQYF
TRBV7-9,TRBJ2-3,TRBD1,few,TGTGCCAGCAGCCGACAGGGTCCAGATACGCAGTATTTT,CASSRQGPDTQYF
TRBV29-1,TRBJ2-2,NA,NA,TGCAGCGTTGAAGGCCCCGCCGGCCTCGATCCCACCGGGGAGCTGTTTTTT,CSVEGPAGLDPTGELFF